The 10 T cell receptor beta chains below all came from one sample that was sequenced in a study of cytomegalovirus exposure and HLA in healthy donors. Sequenced by immunoSEQ multiplex PCR; TCRdb stores in-frame clones only, minus some. The table includes fewer than 120,000 clones, 88% detected once. Sequenced material: PBMCs. Receptors were obtained from a woman aged 30 to 39 in good health and CMV-seropositive.

V and J are TRBV6-1 and TRBJ2-3; possible D gene TRBD2, 6 bases. CDR1 MNHNS and CDR2 SASEGT come from the germline V gene. Between the trimmed V and J ends, which lost 4 bases and 1 base, there was a span of 9 bases. The CDR3 is 14 amino acids. In DNA form, the CDR3 reads TGTGCCAGCAGTGGCCCGGGGGGCACAGATACGCAGTATTTT. It codes for CASSGPGGTDTQYF.

The chain couples TRBV20-1 to TRBJ1-2; D gene uncertain. V shed 6 bases and J shed 6 bases, with 11 bases lying between them. The germline V gene has CDR1 DFQATT and CDR2 SNEGSKA (reference sequence). This CDR3 has 11 residues. CDR3 loop: CSAAGLDGYTF. CDR3 in DNA: TGCAGTGCCGCCGGGTTGGATGGCTACACCTTC.

The rearrangement joins TRBV7-9 to TRBJ2-1, with 8 bases matching TRBD2. V shed 4 bases, J shed 3 bases, and the junction held 14 bases outside the gene matches. Germline V gene data show CDR1 as SEHNR and CDR2 as FQNEAQ (reference sequence). This CDR3 has 18 amino acids. As DNA, the CDR3 is TGTGCCAGCAGCTCCTATAGCGGGGCGGCGACCTTCTACAATGAGCAGTTCTTC. This translates into CASSSYSGAATFYNEQFF.

This clone was seen once. The rearrangement links TRBV6-5 to TRBJ2-7; 7 nucleotides match TRBD2. In germline, CDR1 is MNHEY, CDR2 SVGAGI. V was pared by 5 bases and J by 5 bases, with 3 bases of the junction left unmatched. The CDR3 totals 12 residues. CDR3 protein: CASSESGNEQYF. Written as DNA, the CDR3 is TGTGCCAGCAGTGAGAGCGGGAACGAGCAGTACTTC.

This chain uses TRBV19 with TRBJ1-2; 9 nucleotides line up with TRBD1. CDR1 and CDR2 (germline): LNHDA, SQIVND (reference sequence). V was pared by 4 bases and J by 6 bases, with 6 bases of the junction left unmatched. The CDR3 covers 14 residues. CDR3 bases: TGTGCCAGTAGTACCGGGACAGGGTTCCATGGCTACACCTTC. Translating gives CASSTGTGFHGYTF.

The chain joins TRBV7-6 to TRBJ2-1; 11 bases are a match to TRBD1. V trimming: 4 bases; J trimming: 9 bases; junction bases outside the gene matches: 5. Germline V gene data show CDR1 as SGHVS and CDR2 as FNYEAQ. The CDR3 sequence is 14 residues long. The CDR3 protein is CASSSGQGAGEQFF. Written as DNA, the CDR3 is TGTGCCAGCAGCTCCGGACAGGGGGCGGGTGAGCAGTTCTTC.

This clone has just a few counts. The chain employs TRBV5-6 and TRBJ1-5; possibly TRBD1 for D (6 bases). Trimming shortened V by 3 bases and J by 0 bases, and 16 bases separated the two germline ends. The germline V gene has CDR1 SGHDT and CDR2 YYEEEE. The CDR3 sequence is 17 residues long. CDR3 region: CASSSRDMPFSNQPQHF. The CDR3 coding sequence is TGTGCCAGCAGCTCCAGGGACATGCCATTTAGCAATCAGCCCCAGCATTTT.

The V call is TRBV5-1, the J call TRBJ1-1; D is uncertain. Germline V gene sequence: CDR1 SGHRS, CDR2 YFSETQ. The CDR3 has 14 amino acids. V lost 0 bases and J lost 0, with 6 bases in between. In DNA, the CDR3 is TGCGCCAGCAGCTTGGATCCGGTGAACACTGAAGCTTTCTTT. It codes for CASSLDPVNTEAFF.

The chain is built from TRBV5-1 and TRBJ2-2; D call uncertain. V was cut by 4 bases and J by 7 bases, with 14 bases left in between. The CDR3 has 14 residues. Germline lookup yields CDR1 SGHRS and CDR2 YFSETQ. The CDR3 region is CASSAVSVGGELFF. CDR3 nucleotides: TGCGCCAGCAGCGCGGTGAGCGTTGGCGGGGAGCTGTTTTTT.

V and J are TRBV5-4 and TRBJ2-2; maybe TRBD2 (5 bases). The germline gives CDR1 SGHNT, CDR2 YYREEE (reference sequence). The CDR3 runs 14 residues. V lost 5 bases and J 4 bases, leaving 12 bases between the germline ends. Here the CDR3 reads CASSSRDTTGELFF. In nucleotides, the CDR3 is TGTGCCAGCAGTTCGAGGGATACCACCGGGGAGCTGTTTTTT.